Each of the 7 T cell receptor beta chains below was sequenced from the same sample in a study of T cells expressing NK-cell markers (dated by TCRdb to the early 2020s). Receptor amplification or capture employed 5' RACE. Sequencing took place on an Illumina HiSeq 2000. Based on TCRdb reprocessing of the reads, there is one entry per CDR3 protein sequence, and DNA is missing. The record for this sample contains roughly 390,000 distinct CDR3 sequences. Around 4.9% of the sample goes to the ten largest clones. The sequenced material came from blood T cells: a sorted CD56 or NKG2C T cell subset, CD4+ or CD8+ T cells, or bulk PBMC T cells (not recorded which). The receptors come from a man between 18 and 69 years old in good health.

The genes are TRBV5-1 and TRBJ2-3; TCRdb returns TRBD2, unconfirmable since there is no DNA. The germline V gene has CDR1 SGHRS and CDR2 YFSETQ. The CDR3 totals 14 residues. This CDR3 reads CASSLELAGNGQYF.

The rearrangement links TRBV28 to TRBJ1-3; TCRdb's D call of TRBD1 is untestable without DNA. Germline CDR1 reads MDHEN; CDR2 reads SYDVKM. CDR3 length equals 15 residues. The CDR3 reads CASGLQGAGGNTIYF.

V and J are TRBV2 and TRBJ2-3; TCRdb selects TRBD2, and the lack of DNA leaves this call unchecked. Germline-derived CDR1 and CDR2 are SNHLY and FYNNEI. The CDR3 spans 17 residues. The CDR3 is CASSGLAGGPRTDTQYF.

This chain uses TRBV5-6 with TRBJ2-3; without DNA, the TCRdb call of TRBD1 cannot be checked. The CDR3 consists of 15 residues. Germline CDR1 is SGHDT and CDR2 is YYEEEE. Here the CDR3 reads CASSWDRGRADTQYF.

V and J are TRBV5-6 and TRBJ2-3; TCRdb gives TRBD2 as the D gene, but with no DNA this cannot be confirmed. The CDR3 is 21 amino acids. Per the germline V gene, CDR1 is SGHDT and CDR2 is YYEEEE. This CDR3 reads CASSLVVLTSGGTISTDTQYF.

The chain couples TRBV5-6 to TRBJ2-5; TCRdb reports TRBD2, a call that lacks DNA to check it against. Germline lookup yields CDR1 SGHDT and CDR2 YYEEEE. The CDR3 is 17 residues long. The CDR3 spells CASSFWTSGGLQETQYF.

The rearrangement links TRBV28 to TRBJ2-3; absent DNA, TCRdb's TRBD1 call cannot be checked. The V gene's germline CDR1 is MDHEN and CDR2 SYDVKM. The CDR3 length is 15 residues. CDR3: CASSRPPGDRDTQYF. Combining the CDR3 with reference TRBV28 and TRBJ2-3 gives the whole variable domain DVKVTQSSRYLVKRTGEKVFLECVQDMDHENMFWYRQDPGLGLRLIYFSYDVKMKEKGDIPEGYSVSREKKERFSLILESASTNQTSMYLCASSRPPGDRDTQYFGPGTRLTVL.